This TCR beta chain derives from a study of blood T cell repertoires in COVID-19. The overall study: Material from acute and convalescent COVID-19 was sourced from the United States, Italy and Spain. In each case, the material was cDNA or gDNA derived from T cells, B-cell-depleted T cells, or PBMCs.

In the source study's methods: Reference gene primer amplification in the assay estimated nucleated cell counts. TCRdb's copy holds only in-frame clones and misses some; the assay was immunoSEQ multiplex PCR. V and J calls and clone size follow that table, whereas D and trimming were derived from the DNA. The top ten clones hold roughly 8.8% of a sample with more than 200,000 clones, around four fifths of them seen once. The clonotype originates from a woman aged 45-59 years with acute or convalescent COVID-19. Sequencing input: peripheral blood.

The CDR3 loop is CASSLNTGTGPYEQYF. The CDR3 coding sequence is TGCGCCAGCAGCTTAAATACAGGGACAGGTCCCTACGAGCAGTACTTC. The V call is TRBV5-1, the J call TRBJ2-7; the match to TRBD1 covers 8 bases. In germline, CDR1 is SGHRS, CDR2 YFSETQ. V shed 2 bases and J 2 bases; nucleotides not matched to a gene: 9. This CDR3 has 16 residues.